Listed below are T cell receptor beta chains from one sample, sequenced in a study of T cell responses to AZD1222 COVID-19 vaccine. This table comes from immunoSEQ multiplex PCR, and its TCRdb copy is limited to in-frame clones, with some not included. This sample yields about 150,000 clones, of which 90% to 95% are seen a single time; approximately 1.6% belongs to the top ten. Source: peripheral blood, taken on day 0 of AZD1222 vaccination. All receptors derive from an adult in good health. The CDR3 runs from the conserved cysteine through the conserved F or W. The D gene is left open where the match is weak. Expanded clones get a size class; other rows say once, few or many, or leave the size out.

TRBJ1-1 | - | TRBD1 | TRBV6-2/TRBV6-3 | TGTGCCAGCAGCCCTATAGTGGCGGGACAGGGAACTGAAGCTTTCTTT | CASSPIVAGQGTEAFF
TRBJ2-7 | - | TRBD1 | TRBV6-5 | TGTGCCAGCAGTACTTCCGGGACAGGTACCTACGAGCAGTACTTC | CASSTSGTGTYEQYF
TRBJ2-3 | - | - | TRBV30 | TGTGCCTGGAGTGTGGGGCCGACAGGCTCGGGGGTAGATACGCAGTATTTT | CAWSVGPTGSGVDTQYF
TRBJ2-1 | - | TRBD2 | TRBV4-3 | TGCGCCAGCAGCCAAGGATATTCCGGGACTAGCGGACCAGGTGAGCAGTTCTTC | CASSQGYSGTSGPGEQFF
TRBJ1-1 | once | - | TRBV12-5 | TGTGCTAGTGGACCCCTAGGAGACACTGAAGCTTTCTTT | CASGPLGDTEAFF
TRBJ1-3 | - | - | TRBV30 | TGTGCCTGGAGTCTTCACAGCTCTGGAAACACCATATATTTT | CAWSLHSSGNTIYF
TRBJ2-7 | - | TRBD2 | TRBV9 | TGTGCCAGCAGCGTAGGGGGGGGACTACCAGGCGAGCAGTACTTC | CASSVGGGLPGEQYF
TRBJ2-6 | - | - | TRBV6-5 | TGTGCCAGCAGTTACTCGATGCCTGGGGCCAACGTCCTGACTTTC | CASSYSMPGANVLTF
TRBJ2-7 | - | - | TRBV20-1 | TGCAGTGCTAGAGTCCACGAGCAGTACTTC | CSARVHEQYF
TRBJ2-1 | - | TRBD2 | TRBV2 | TGTGCCAGCAGTGAGGGAAGGACTAGCGTTTACAATGAGCAGTTCTTC | CASSEGRTSVYNEQFF
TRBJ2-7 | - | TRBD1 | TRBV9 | TGTGCCAGCAGCCCGACAGGGGGCTTCTACGAGCAGTACTTC | CASSPTGGFYEQYF
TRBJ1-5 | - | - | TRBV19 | TGTGCCAGTAGTATTGCCGTCAATCAGCCCCAGCATTTT | CASSIAVNQPQHF
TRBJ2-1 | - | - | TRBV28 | TGTGCCAGCAGCCCGGCCTACAATGAGCAGTTCTTC | CASSPAYNEQFF
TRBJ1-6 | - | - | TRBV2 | TGTGCCAGCAGTGTTCAGGATAATTCACCCCTCCACTTT | CASSVQDNSPLHF
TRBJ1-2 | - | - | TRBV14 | TGTGCCAGCAGCCAAGACATTACAGGGCTAGGTGGCTACACCTTC | CASSQDITGLGGYTF
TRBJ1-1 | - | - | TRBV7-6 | TGTGCCAGCAGCCACATGGGTGCTGAAGCTTTCTTT | CASSHMGAEAFF
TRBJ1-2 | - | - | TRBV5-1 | TGCGCCAGCAGCTTGGCCTCCGGGGGTGGCTACACCTTC | CASSLASGGGYTF
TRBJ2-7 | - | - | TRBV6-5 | TGTGCCAGCAGCGCAACTGGGGGAAGAACCTACGAGCAGTACTTC | CASSATGGRTYEQYF
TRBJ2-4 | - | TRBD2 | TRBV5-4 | TGTGCCAGCAGCCAGCAAGCGGGGAACGAAAACATTCAGTACTTC | CASSQQAGNENIQYF
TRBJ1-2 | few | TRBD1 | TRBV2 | TGTGCCAGCAGCCCGGGACAGAGAAACTATGGCTACACCTTC | CASSPGQRNYGYTF
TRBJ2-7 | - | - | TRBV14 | TGTGCCAGCAGCCAAGGGCCCGTACCCACCTACGAGCAGTACTTC | CASSQGPVPTYEQYF
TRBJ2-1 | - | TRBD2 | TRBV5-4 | TGTGCCAGCAATAGCGGGGGGGACAATGAGCAGTTCTTC | CASNSGGDNEQFF
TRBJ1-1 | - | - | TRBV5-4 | TGTGCCAGCAGCTTGGGAGGGGGGACCACTGAAGCTTTCTTT | CASSLGGGTTEAFF
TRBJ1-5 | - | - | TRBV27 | TGTGCCAGCAGTTTATCGGGGGGACGGCATAGCAATCAGCCCCAGCATTTT | CASSLSGGRHSNQPQHF
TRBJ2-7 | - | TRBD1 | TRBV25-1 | TGTGCCAGCAGTCCGCCTAGGACAGGGACCCTCGAGCAGTACTTC | CASSPPRTGTLEQYF
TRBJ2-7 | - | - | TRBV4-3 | TGCGCCAGCAGCCAAGCTTTAGGGACCCGTAGACGATCCTACGAGCAGTACTTC | CASSQALGTRRRSYEQYF
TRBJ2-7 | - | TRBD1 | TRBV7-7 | TGTGCTAGCAGCAGCACGCCGGGACAGGGGGCAGAGGAGCAGTACTTC | CASSSTPGQGAEEQYF
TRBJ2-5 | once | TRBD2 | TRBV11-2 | TGTGCCAGCAGCGGGGAGGGGTGGGCCCTCATCCAAGAGACCCAGTACTTC | CASSGEGWALIQETQYF
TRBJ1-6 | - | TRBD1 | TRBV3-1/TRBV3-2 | TGTGCCAGCAGCCAAAGGACAGGGGGCTCTTCTAGATCACCCCTCCACTTT | CASSQRTGGSSRSPLHF
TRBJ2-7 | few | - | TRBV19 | TGTGCCAGTAGTCCGGGGCACGTATCACGCTACGAGCAGTACTTC | CASSPGHVSRYEQYF
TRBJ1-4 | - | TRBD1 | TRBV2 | TGTGCCAGCAGTCCGGGACAGGGAAGTGAAAAACTGTTTTTT | CASSPGQGSEKLFF
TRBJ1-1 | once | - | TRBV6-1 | TGTGCCAGCAGTTTAACCGCAGGGGAAGCTTTCTTT | CASSLTAGEAFF
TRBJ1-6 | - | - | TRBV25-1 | TGTGCCAGCAGTGAAGTCGGGGATTCACCCCTCCACTTT | CASSEVGDSPLHF
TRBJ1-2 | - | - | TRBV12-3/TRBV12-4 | TGTGCCAGCAGTTTTAACAATCGTGGCTACACCTTC | CASSFNNRGYTF
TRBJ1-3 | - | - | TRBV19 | TGTGCCAGTAGTATAACGGACAGCGCGAAGGGGAGAAACACCATATATTTT | CASSITDSAKGRNTIYF
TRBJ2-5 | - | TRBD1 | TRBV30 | TGTGCCTGGAGTGTCCCAGGGGGCGTAGCGGAGACCCAGTACTTC | CAWSVPGGVAETQYF
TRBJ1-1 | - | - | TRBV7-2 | TGTGCCAGCAGCCCCAACCGGGGTACTGAAGCTTTCTTT | CASSPNRGTEAFF
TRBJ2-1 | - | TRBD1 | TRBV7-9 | TGTGCCAGCAGCCCAAACAGGGGGCCGAGGGACAATGAGCAGTTCTTC | CASSPNRGPRDNEQFF
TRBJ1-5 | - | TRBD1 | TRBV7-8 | TGTGCCAGCAGTTCTCCGGGACAGGGCAATCAGCCCCAGCATTTT | CASSSPGQGNQPQHF
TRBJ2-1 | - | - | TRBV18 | TGTGCCAGCTCACCGGTTGACAATGAGCAGTTCTTC | CASSPVDNEQFF
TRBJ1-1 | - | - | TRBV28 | TGTGCCAGCAGTTCCCCAGGCGGACGGTACAACACTGAAGCTTTCTTT | CASSSPGGRYNTEAFF